These 20 T cell receptor beta chains were all obtained from the same sample, sequenced in a study of blood T cell repertoires in COVID-19. Data came from immunoSEQ multiplex PCR; TCRdb stores just in-frame clones and leaves some out. The profile covers 200,000 to 300,000 clones, with more than 70% appearing a single time and roughly 2.4% taken by the ten largest. Input material: PBMCs or T cells enriched from blood (not recorded which). The receptors shown here come from a woman between 40 and 50 years old with acute COVID-19.

A few counts support this clone. The chain links TRBV7-9 to TRBJ2-3, with 7 bases aligning to TRBD2. This CDR3 contains 15 residues. After removal of 0 bases from V and 4 bases from J, the junction contained 4 bases not matched to a gene. CDR1 and CDR2 from the germline V gene are SEHNR and FQNEAQ (reference sequence). CDR3 amino acids: CASSLAEGRADTQYF. CDR3 sequence (DNA): TGTGCCAGCAGCTTAGCGGAGGGGAGGGCAGATACGCAGTATTTT.

In this sample, this clone turned up once. CDR3 bases: TGTGCCAGCAGTTGGCCCGACAGGGTAGGCCTGGACCCGTATTCTAACTATGGCTACACCTTC. Protein sequence: CASSWPDRVGLDPYSNYGYTF. The chain joins TRBV2 to TRBJ1-2, with TRBD1 matching over 7 bases. J was trimmed by 0 bases and V by 5 bases; bases with no gene match: 24. There are 21 residues in the CDR3. Germline V gene lookup returns CDR1 SNHLY and CDR2 FYNNEI. Complete variable domain (other parts from reference TRBV2 and TRBJ1-2): EPEVTQTPSHQVTQMGQEVILRCVPISNHLYFYWYRQILGQKVEFLVSFYNNEISEKSEIFDDQFSVERPDGSNFTLKIRSTKLEDSAMYFCASSWPDRVGLDPYSNYGYTFGSGTRLTVV.

This clone was recorded a few times. The chain has TRBV7-8 and TRBJ2-2; TRBD2 matches at 9 bases. CDR3 length equals 17 residues. Germline CDR1 and CDR2: SGHVS and FQNEAQ. The ends lost 3 bases at V and 5 bases at J; junction bases unmatched: 10. The CDR3 region has the DNA TGTGCCAGCAGCTTTGGCGGGAGGGCCCTCGGGACCGGGGAGCTGTTTTTT. It codes for CASSFGGRALGTGELFF.

This rearrangement joins TRBV10-3 to TRBJ1-1, with D hard to call. Germline lookup yields CDR1 ENHRY and CDR2 SYGVKD. V dropped 2 bases and J dropped 10 bases, with 14 bases sitting between them. The CDR3 totals 13 residues. The CDR3 protein is CAISEILSRGAFF. Here the CDR3 DNA reads TGTGCCATCAGTGAGATCCTTTCACGGGGAGCTTTCTTT.

The chain joins TRBV19 to TRBJ1-4; TRBD1 aligns across 9 bases. CDR3 size: 13 residues. CDR1 LNHDA and CDR2 SQIVND come from the germline V gene (reference sequence). V gave up 10 bases and J gave up 8 bases; unmatched junction bases: 8. The CDR3 region is CATHRGRGEKLFF. CDR3 sequence (DNA): TGTGCCACCCACAGGGGGCGTGGGGAAAAACTGTTTTTT.

V and J are TRBV11-3 and TRBJ1-1, with D possibly being TRBD1 (6 bases). From germline, CDR1 is SGHNT and CDR2 YENEEA. This CDR3 region has 15 residues. V lost 4 bases to trimming and J lost 5 bases, with 17 bases between them. The CDR3 nucleotides are TGTGCCAGCAGCTCCGGGGGGCCGGCCCGGACTGAAGCTTTCTTT. Translating it yields CASSSGGPARTEAFF.

The chain couples TRBV19 to TRBJ1-2; tentative D call: TRBD1 (5 bases). Germline loops: CDR1 LNHDA, CDR2 SQIVND (reference sequence). Trimming left V 2 bases short and J 6 bases short, with 7 bases between. CDR3 length: 12 residues. The CDR3 reads CASSIRGDGYTF. The CDR3 bases are TGTGCCAGTAGTATAAGGGGCGATGGCTACACCTTC. Drawing the rest from reference TRBV19 and TRBJ1-2, the complete variable domain is DGGITQSPKYLFRKEGQNVTLSCEQNLNHDAMYWYRQDPGQGLRLIYYSQIVNDFQKGDIAEGYSVSREKKESFPLTVTSAQKNPTAFYLCASSIRGDGYTFGSGTRLTVV.

This CDR3 reads CASSPDRDEPQHF. CDR3 nucleotides: TGTGCCAGCAGCCCGGACAGGGATGAGCCCCAGCATTTT. The V gene is TRBV5-4, the J gene TRBJ1-5, with 8 nucleotides matching TRBD1. In germline, CDR1 is SGHNT, CDR2 YYREEE (reference sequence). V shed 4 bases, J shed 8 bases, and the junction held 5 bases outside the gene matches. The CDR3 totals 13 residues.

V usage is TRBV3-1 (or the pseudogene TRBV3-2) and J usage is TRBJ2-7, with TRBD1 as a possible D gene (6 bases). CDR3 length equals 14 residues. Trimming stripped 7 bases from V and 2 bases from J, with 15 bases between. Germline loops: CDR1 LGHDT, CDR2 YNNKEL (reference sequence). This CDR3 reads CASTLGTSTYEQYF. DNA of the CDR3: TGTGCCAGCACCTTAGGGACATCCACCTACGAGCAGTACTTC.

The gene calls are TRBV3-1 (or the pseudogene TRBV3-2) and TRBJ1-2; D is uncertain. CDR1 LGHDT and CDR2 YNNKEL come from the germline V gene (reference sequence). This CDR3 spans 13 amino acids. V was trimmed by 5 bases and J by 8 bases, leaving 15 bases between them. CDR3 nucleotide sequence: TGTGCCAGCAGCGAAGCCATTTTGCGAGGCTACACCTTC. The encoded protein is CASSEAILRGYTF.

The V and J genes are TRBV7-2 and TRBJ1-6; no clear D gene. The CDR3 length is 14 residues. Trimming removed 3 bases from V and 8 bases from J, with 11 bases in between. CDR1 is SGHTA and CDR2 is FQGNSA in the germline V gene. The CDR3 DNA reads as TGTGCCAGCAGCTTGGATTCGCGGGATTCACCCCTCCACTTT. Its protein product is CASSLDSRDSPLHF.

This clone appeared a single time. V is TRBV3-1 (or the pseudogene TRBV3-2) and J is TRBJ1-5; D possibly corresponds to TRBD1 (5 bases). Germline V gene data show CDR1 as LGHDT and CDR2 as YNNKEL (reference sequence). Between the trimmed V and J ends, which lost 6 bases and 0 bases, there was a span of 12 bases. The CDR3 spans 15 residues. CDR3 nucleotides: TGTGCCAGCAGTCTGGGGCAGGCTAGCAATCAGCCCCAGCATTTT. This gives the protein CASSLGQASNQPQHF.

The chain links TRBV24-1 to TRBJ2-5; 7 bases are a match to TRBD1. The germline gives CDR1 KGHDR, CDR2 SFDVKD. The V and J ends lost 4 bases and 5 bases, in that order; junction bases with no gene match: 12. This CDR3 is built from 16 residues. CDR3 sequence (DNA): TGTGCCACCAGTGAGTTCAGACAGGGAGCGAGGGAGACCCAGTACTTC. Translation gives CATSEFRQGARETQYF.

The rearrangement joins TRBV7-2 to TRBJ1-6; 7 bases are shared with TRBD1. J was trimmed by 8 bases and V by 5 bases; bases with no gene match: 12. This CDR3 is 16 amino acids long. Germline lookup yields CDR1 SGHTA and CDR2 FQGNSA. This CDR3 is CASSPQTGQTHSPLHF. The CDR3 coding sequence is TGTGCCAGCAGCCCCCAGACGGGACAGACACATTCACCCCTCCACTTT.

The chain has TRBV27 and TRBJ2-7, with TRBD1 matching 7 bases. Germline loops: CDR1 MNHEY, CDR2 SMNVEV (reference sequence). CDR3 length: 16 amino acids. J lost 3 bases, V lost 0 bases, and 8 bases had no gene match. The CDR3: CASSLSIGTVLYEQYF. The CDR3 nucleotides read TGTGCCAGCAGTTTATCGATAGGGACAGTTCTCTACGAGCAGTACTTC.

The V gene is TRBV18, the J gene TRBJ1-4; D ambiguous. CDR1 and CDR2 from the germline V gene are KGHSH and LQKENI. This CDR3 has 14 amino acids. Trimming took 0 bases from V and 7 from J, leaving 9 bases between them. The CDR3 DNA follows: TGTGCCAGCTCACCACCCGTTGTCCGTGAAAAACTGTTTTTT. Protein sequence: CASSPPVVREKLFF.

This clone was detected only once. The chain carries TRBV19 and TRBJ2-7; possible D gene TRBD2, 5 bases. Germline V CDR1 and CDR2: LNHDA, SQIVND (reference sequence). Between the trimmed V and J ends, which lost 3 bases and 2 bases, there was a span of 14 bases. The CDR3 extends over 15 amino acids. The CDR3 loop reads CASSILEGGAYEQYF. The CDR3 region has the DNA TGTGCCAGTAGTATTTTAGAGGGTGGAGCCTACGAGCAGTACTTC.

This clone was counted once. The chain carries TRBV30 and TRBJ2-2, with 9 bases matching TRBD2. This CDR3 has 17 amino acids. After removal of 2 bases from V and 2 bases from J, the junction contained 9 bases not matched to a gene. From germline, CDR1 is GTSNPN and CDR2 SVGIG (reference sequence). DNA of the CDR3: TGTGCCTGGAGTCCTCGGAGACTAGCGGATAACACCGGGGAGCTGTTTTTT. This sequence encodes CAWSPRRLADNTGELFF. Using reference TRBV30 and TRBJ2-2 for the parts outside the CDR3, the full variable domain is SQTIHQWPATLVQPVGSPLSLECTVEGTSNPNLYWYRQAAGRGLQLLFYSVGIGQISSEVPQNLSASRPQDRQFILSSKKLLLSDSGFYLCAWSPRRLADNTGELFFGEGSRLTVL.

The chain combines TRBV6-6 with TRBJ2-1; 14 positions agree with TRBD2. This CDR3 contains 15 residues. The V gene end was trimmed by 2 bases and the J gene end by 8 bases; junction bases not matched to a gene: 2. Germline-derived CDR1 and CDR2 are MNHNY and SVGAGI (reference sequence). The CDR3 nucleotides are TGTGCCAGCAGTTACGCGGGACTAGCGGGAGATGAGCAGTTCTTC. Translated: CASSYAGLAGDEQFF.

A single count supports this clone. The rearrangement links TRBV5-4 to TRBJ1-2; 12 nucleotides line up with TRBD1. Looked up from germline, CDR1 is SGHNT and CDR2 is YYREEE (reference sequence). The CDR3 consists of 14 residues. J was trimmed by 6 bases and V by 5 bases; bases with no gene match: 5. CDR3 residues: CASRRDRGPNGYTF. The DNA of the CDR3 is TGTGCCAGCAGGCGGGACAGGGGGCCAAATGGCTACACCTTC.